This T cell receptor beta chain was sequenced for a study of blood T cell repertoires in COVID-19. Study context: Samples representing acute and convalescent COVID-19 were sourced from the United States, Italy and Spain.

Methods used by the authors: Using reference gene primer amplification, nucleated cell counts were estimated. Profiling relied on immunoSEQ multiplex PCR, and the TCRdb table lists in-frame clones only, not all of them. That table is the source of V, J and clone size, and D and trimming were worked out from the DNA. Here the sample spans roughly 200,000 clones, 70% to 90% being singletons. V gave up 2 bases and J gave up 4 bases, with 14 bases separating them. CDR3 size: 15 residues. Germline loops: CDR1 MNHEY, CDR2 SVGAGI. The chain links TRBV6-5 to TRBJ1-2; no clear D gene. The sample consisted of peripheral blood. This clonotype was sampled from a woman over 75 with acute or convalescent COVID-19. The CDR3 sequence is CASSYRLGSRYGYTF. The CDR3 DNA reads as TGTGCCAGCAGTTACCGACTTGGGTCCCGCTATGGCTACACCTTC.